The 9 T cell receptor beta chains given below trace back to one sample, sequenced in a study of early T cells in non-severe SARS-CoV-2 infection. Each CDR3 protein is one row after TCRdb ran MiXCR on the 5' RACE reads. The sample has fewer than 130,000 distinct CDR3 sequences, around 12% seen once. The sample was whole blood, taken at baseline. The receptors derive from an adult who was a healthcare worker with PCR-confirmed SARS-CoV-2 infection or an uninfected control (not recorded which).

V is TRBV20-1 and J is TRBJ2-3; no clear D gene. Trimming cost V 5 bases and J 5 bases, with 11 bases left between them. Germline loops: CDR1 DFQATT, CDR2 SNEGSKA (reference sequence). This CDR3 contains 12 residues. The CDR3 DNA follows: TGCAGTGCTTACGCTCTTGGAGATACGCAGTATTTT. It codes for CSAYALGDTQYF.

This clonotype has more than one count but fewer than ten. The chain joins TRBV11-1 to TRBJ2-1; 9 bases align to TRBD2. V shed 5 bases, J shed 7 bases, and the junction held 15 bases outside the gene matches. The CDR3 is 17 amino acids. The germline CDR1 and CDR2 sequences are SGHAT and FQDESV (reference sequence). The CDR3, as DNA: TGTGCCAGCAGCCCCCCCGAGGGTAGCGGGAGTACGAATGAGCAGTTCTTC. Its translation: CASSPPEGSGSTNEQFF.

Ten or more counts support this clonotype. This chain links TRBV7-3 with TRBJ1-1, with 7 nucleotides matching TRBD1. J gave up 0 bases and V 5 bases, and 3 bases lay outside the gene matches. Germline loops: CDR1 SGHTA, CDR2 FQGTGA. The CDR3 length is 14 residues. CDR3 in DNA: TGTGCCAGCAGCCCTGGACAGGTGAACACTGAAGCTTTCTTT. The encoded protein is CASSPGQVNTEAFF.

This clonotype has more than one count but fewer than ten. The chain employs TRBV5-1 and TRBJ2-7; 7 nucleotides agree with TRBD1. V lost 3 bases, J lost 1 base, and 10 bases stayed unmatched. The CDR3 runs 16 residues. The germline V gene has CDR1 SGHRS and CDR2 YFSETQ. The CDR3 bases are TGCGCCAGCAGCTCCGACCGGGACAGCATTTCCTACGAGCAGTACTTC. This translates into CASSSDRDSISYEQYF.

The chain carries TRBV12-5 and TRBJ2-3; possibly TRBD2 for D (6 bases). CDR1 and CDR2 (germline): LGHNT, FRNRAP. Deletions cut 4 bases from V and 5 bases from J, with 10 bases between. CDR3 length: 13 amino acids. The CDR3 sequence: CASGSRLGDTQYF. As DNA, the CDR3 is TGTGCTAGTGGTTCGCGACTAGGAGATACGCAGTATTTT.

The V gene is TRBV29-1, the J gene TRBJ2-7, with unresolved D. The CDR3 length is 11 residues. V lost 5 bases, J lost 3 bases, and 8 bases lay in between. Germline lookup yields CDR1 SQVTM and CDR2 ANQGSEA. CDR3 residues: CSVSDFYEQYF. The CDR3 nucleotides read TGCAGCGTTTCGGATTTCTACGAGCAGTACTTC.

CDR3 protein: CASRMGHRNIHNEQFF. CDR3 sequence (DNA): TGTGCCAGCAGGATGGGGCACAGGAATATTCACAATGAGCAGTTCTTC. The chain recombines TRBV5-5 with TRBJ2-1; D is possibly TRBD1 (5 bases). This CDR3 is 16 amino acids long. The germline V gene has CDR1 SGHKS and CDR2 YYEKEE (reference sequence). The germline V and J ends were trimmed by 5 bases and 5 bases, with 20 bases remaining between them.

The chain recombines TRBV5-1 with TRBJ2-1, with TRBD1 as a possible D gene (5 bases). The CDR3 spans 15 residues. Germline CDR1 is SGHRS and CDR2 is YFSETQ. V lost 1 base, J lost 6 bases, and 14 bases lay in between. The CDR3 DNA follows: TGCGCCAGCAGCTTGCAGGACAACCTGGTCAATGAGCAGTTCTTC. Protein: CASSLQDNLVNEQFF. Complete variable domain (other parts from reference TRBV5-1 and TRBJ2-1): KAGVTQTPRYLIKTRGQQVTLSCSPISGHRSVSWYQQTPGQGLQFLFEYFSETQRNKGNFPGRFSGRQFSNSRSEMNVSTLELGDSALYLCASSLQDNLVNEQFFGPGTRLTVL.

The sample holds a few counts of this clonotype. This chain connects TRBV20-1 to TRBJ1-1; TRBD1 matches 8 bases. This CDR3 region has 12 residues. In germline, CDR1 is DFQATT, CDR2 SNEGSKA (reference sequence). V was clipped by 6 bases and J by 7 bases; unmatched bases: 7. CDR3 region: CSAIPTGGEAFF. The CDR3 bases are TGCAGTGCCATACCTACAGGGGGTGAAGCTTTCTTT.